This note documents a single T cell receptor beta chain sequence. Its antigen is unknown. Per-nucleotide qualities are absent, and no much larger clonotype sits a single base away. This record comes from a study of blood T cell repertoires in COVID-19 (dated by TCRdb to the early 2020s). Context from the whole study: Samples covering the acute and convalescent phases of COVID-19 were provided by collaborators in the United States, Italy and Spain. Subjects who had been exposed to COVID-19, were actively infected with it, or had recovered from it provided the deeply sampled blood TCRbeta repertoires that made up the dataset. HLA class I and class II types, where available, came from metadata supplied by the sample provider rather than from assay-based typing. A de-identified subject ID, COVID-19 status, age in years and sex were almost always included in the sample metadata. The material from the prospective study consisted of cDNA or gDNA derived from T cells, B-cell-depleted T cells, or PBMCs. The samples were drawn from the first 160 participants of the ongoing ImmuneRACE study and from 1,254 subjects provided by 6 global collaborators. A freely available public database, intended as a resource for researchers studying the immune response to SARS-CoV-2, is where the repertoires were released. Findings and caveats that apply to the study as a whole: The amount of clinical and demographic metadata varied by source and participant and was provided uncurated.

One collaborating source in Seattle enrolled patients while the patients were actively infected and followed the patients over time throughout the course of disease. Collaborating institutions collected whole blood in K2EDTA tubes following their own protocols. For TCRbeta analysis, collaborators shipped samples as frozen whole blood, isolated PBMCs, or DNA extracted from either of those sample types. Sequences SGHTA (CDR1) and FQGNSA (CDR2) are obtained from the germline V gene. Between the V and J ends, shortened by 5 bases and 4 bases respectively, the junction contains 11 bases. Including cysteine and phenylalanine, the CDR3 has 13 amino acids. Here the CDR3 DNA is all that survives: 39 bases in frame from base 1. TCRbeta CDR3 regions were amplified from genomic DNA by means of the immunoSEQ Assay, a bias-controlled multiplex PCR. In the paper's pipeline: Within the assay, amplification of reference gene primers was used to estimate how many nucleated cells each sample contained. To quantify the absolute abundance of each unique TCRbeta CDR3 rearrangement, sequence reads were collapsed and filtered. For each sample, productive Simpson clonality was calculated as the square root of Simpson's diversity index over productive rearrangements. Sourced from immuneACCESS, this table was stored by TCRdb with only in-frame sequences that have V and J called. A share of the clones is absent; for the studies checked, an unresolved V gene accounts for under half, and the remainder has no known explanation. The V and J calls and the clone size are those of that table, but D and trimming were determined from the DNA. In all, the sample holds a few hundred thousand clones, and 84% of those were seen once. About 11% of the sample comes from the top ten.

The chain employs TRBV7-2 and TRBJ1-1; the D gene cannot be resolved reliably. The sample consisted of peripheral blood. The sequence was collected from a woman of 80 years or more with COVID-19, enrolled during active disease. The nucleotides read TGTGCCAGCAGCCGGGAGGCAATCACTGAAGCTTTCTTT. This codes for CASSREAITEAFF.